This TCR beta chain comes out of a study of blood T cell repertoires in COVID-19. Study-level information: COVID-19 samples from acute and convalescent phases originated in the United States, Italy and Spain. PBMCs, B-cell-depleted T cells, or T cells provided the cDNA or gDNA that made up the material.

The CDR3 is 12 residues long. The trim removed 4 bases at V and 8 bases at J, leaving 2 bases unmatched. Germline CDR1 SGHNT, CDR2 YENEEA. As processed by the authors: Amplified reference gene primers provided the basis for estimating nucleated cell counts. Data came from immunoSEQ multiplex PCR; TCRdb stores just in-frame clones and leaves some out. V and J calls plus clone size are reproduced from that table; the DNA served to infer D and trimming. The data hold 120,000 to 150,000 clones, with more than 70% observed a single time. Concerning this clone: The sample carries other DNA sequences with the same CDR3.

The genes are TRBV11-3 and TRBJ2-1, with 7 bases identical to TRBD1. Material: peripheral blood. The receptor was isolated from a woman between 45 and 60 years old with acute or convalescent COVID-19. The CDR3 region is CASSSTGDEQFF. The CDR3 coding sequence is TGTGCCAGCAGCTCCACAGGGGATGAGCAGTTCTTC. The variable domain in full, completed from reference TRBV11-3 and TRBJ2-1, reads EAGVVQSPRYKIIEKKQPVAFWCNPISGHNTLYWYLQNLGQGPELLIRYENEEAVDDSQLPKDRFSAERLKGVDSTLKIQPAELGDSAVYLCASSSTGDEQFFGPGTRLTVL.